The 15 T cell receptor beta chains reported below all come from one sample, sequenced in a study of long-term antiretroviral therapy in people with HIV. An immunoSEQ assay, version v3.0, was performed at survey level. Produced via immunoSEQ multiplex PCR; TCRdb's table is partial and in-frame only. The data contain about 35,000 clones, about 94% of them seen just once; the ten biggest clones take up 3% to 4.5%. The sample here was unsorted PBMCs, taken 4.1 years after starting antiretroviral therapy. These receptors were obtained from a woman between 45 and 60 years old with HIV.

The rearrangement joins TRBV5-8 to TRBJ1-1; D is unclear. CDR1 SGHTS and CDR2 YDEGEE come from the germline V gene. There are 14 residues in the CDR3. V lost 4 bases to trimming and J lost 1 base, with 11 bases between them. CDR3 in DNA: TGTGCCAGCAGCCCGCGGTCGACGAACACTGAAGCTTTCTTT. Amino acid sequence: CASSPRSTNTEAFF. The full variable domain, completed using reference TRBV5-8 and TRBJ1-1, is EAGVTQSPTHLIKTRGQQATLRCSPISGHTSVYWYQQALGLGLQFLLWYDEGEERNRGNFPPRFSGRQFPNYSSELNVNALELEDSALYLCASSPRSTNTEAFFGQGTRLTVV.

The chain uses TRBV30 and TRBJ2-7; TRBD2 is a possible D gene (6 bases). V dropped 1 base and J dropped 5 bases, with 21 bases sitting between them. The CDR3 has 16 amino acids. CDR1 GTSNPN and CDR2 SVGIG come from the germline V gene (reference sequence). The chain's CDR3 is CAWSAGTSLLGDEQYF. In DNA, the CDR3 is TGTGCCTGGAGTGCCGGGACTTCCCTCCTTGGGGACGAGCAGTACTTC.

V usage is TRBV18 and J usage is TRBJ1-2, with TRBD1 identical over 7 bases. This CDR3 has 16 residues. Germline assignment: CDR1 KGHSH and CDR2 LQKENI. V trimming: 0 bases; J trimming: 8 bases; junction bases outside the gene matches: 12. The CDR3 sequence is CASSPPTRHRGEGYTF. In DNA form, the CDR3 reads TGTGCCAGCTCACCACCTACCAGGCACAGGGGCGAGGGCTACACCTTC.

DNA of the CDR3: TGTGCCAGCAGCGCGGGGACGGCTGAGCCGGGATACAATGAGCAGTTCTTC. Protein product: CASSAGTAEPGYNEQFF. The V call is TRBV2, the J call TRBJ2-1, with a weak D call TRBD2 (6 bases). Germline V gene sequence: CDR1 SNHLY, CDR2 FYNNEI. The V gene lost 6 bases and the J gene lost 4 bases, with 22 bases spanning the gap. The CDR3 is made up of 17 amino acids.

The chain joins TRBV6-1 to TRBJ1-2, with D perhaps matching TRBD1 (6 bases). Germline V gene lookup returns CDR1 MNHNS and CDR2 SASEGT. The V end lost 4 bases, the J end lost 4 bases, and 16 bases lay between the germline ends. This CDR3 region has 15 residues. The CDR3: CASSAQQGPVYGYTF. The CDR3 DNA reads TGTGCCAGCAGTGCACAACAGGGACCGGTCTATGGCTACACCTTC.

The chain joins TRBV6-1 to TRBJ1-4; tentative D call: TRBD1 (5 bases). Germline V CDR1 and CDR2: MNHNS, SASEGT. The CDR3 is made up of 15 amino acids. V was clipped by 6 bases and J by 7 bases, with 18 bases between them. The CDR3 region is CASSRGGVMGEKLFF. The CDR3, as DNA: TGTGCCAGCAGCCGAGGAGGGGTGATGGGTGAAAAACTGTTTTTT.

This clone has just a few counts. J is TRBJ2-7 and V is TRBV4-2, with 8 bases matching TRBD2. CDR3 length: 19 amino acids. CDR1 is LGHNA, CDR2 YNFKEQ, per germline. Trimming took 1 base from V and 2 from J; bases not matched to a gene: 16. Here the CDR3 DNA reads TGTGCCAGCAGCCAAGCCCAAAGGGACTCTAGCGGGCGGACCTACGAGCAGTACTTC. This codes for CASSQAQRDSSGRTYEQYF.

For this clone: The missing conserved phenylalanine or tryptophan at the end of this CDR3 makes a read error likely. The chain uses TRBV5-1 and TRBJ1-6, with 8 bases aligning to TRBD1. This CDR3 comprises 14 residues. CDR1 and CDR2 (germline): SGHRS, YFSETQ. V was clipped by 3 bases and J by 5 bases; unmatched bases: 1. CDR3 loop: CASSSGQDNSPLHS. CDR3 coding DNA: TGCGCCAGCAGCTCGGGACAGGATAATTCACCCCTCCACTCT.

This clone was observed a few times. CDR3 coding DNA: TGCGCCAGCAGCCGTTCCTCCGGGACAGGGGTCGGCTACACCTTC. Encoded protein: CASSRSSGTGVGYTF. The chain recombines TRBV5-1 with TRBJ1-2; TRBD1 agrees at 10 bases. Germline V gene lookup returns CDR1 SGHRS and CDR2 YFSETQ. V lost 4 bases and J lost 8; bases outside the gene matches: 11. The CDR3 extends over 15 amino acids.

The sample holds one count of this clone. The rearrangement joins TRBV7-9 to TRBJ1-6; D might be TRBD1 (6 bases). Germline V gene data show CDR1 as SEHNR and CDR2 as FQNEAQ (reference sequence). CDR3 length equals 13 residues. V lost 1 base and J lost 13, with 11 bases in between. DNA for the CDR3: TGTGCCAGCAGCTTAGATCGGGGGCAGCCCCTCCACTTT. Amino acids: CASSLDRGQPLHF.

This clone was recorded a few times. This sequence joins TRBV6-5 and TRBJ1-2; the D is unclear. The germline V gene encodes CDR1 MNHEY and CDR2 SVGAGI. The CDR3 is 13 residues long. The V gene lost 9 bases and the J gene lost 2 bases, with 13 bases spanning the gap. CDR3 loop: CASGRFGNYGYTF. The CDR3 nucleotides are TGTGCCAGTGGTCGGTTCGGGAACTATGGCTACACCTTC.

This chain uses TRBV6-1 with TRBJ1-1; D gene ambiguous. CDR1 and CDR2 (germline): MNHNS, SASEGT. The CDR3 runs 15 residues. Trimming stripped 2 bases from V and 0 bases from J, with 10 bases between. DNA of the CDR3: TGTGCCAGCAGTGAACTTGGTTCAATGAACACTGAAGCTTTCTTT. It specifies CASSELGSMNTEAFF.

By share, this clone ranks as medium-sized. The chain employs TRBV9 and TRBJ2-1; possibly TRBD2 for D (6 bases). The ends were cut back, 5 bases at V and 10 bases at J, with 16 bases in the middle. The CDR3 runs to 13 residues. CDR1 is SGDLS and CDR2 is YYNGEE in the germline V gene. CDR3 in amino acids: CASRGTSSGEQFF. The CDR3 DNA reads as TGTGCCAGCAGGGGCACTAGCTCGGGAGAGCAGTTCTTC.

The rearrangement uses TRBV6-6 and TRBJ1-2; TRBD1 matches at 7 bases. Germline V gives CDR1 MNHNY, CDR2 SVGAGI (reference sequence). The CDR3 is made up of 13 amino acids. The junction had 4 bases not matched to a gene; V was cut back by 2 bases and J by 7 bases. The CDR3 region is CASSYGGTAGYTF. The CDR3 DNA sequence: TGTGCCAGCAGTTACGGGGGGACAGCTGGCTACACCTTC.

V is TRBV4-1 and J is TRBJ2-2; TRBD1 is a possible D gene (6 bases). This CDR3 comprises 16 residues. The germline gives CDR1 MGHRA, CDR2 YSYEKL. The V end was cut by 4 bases, the J end by 1 base, with 13 bases between. The CDR3 region is CASSPQTGRNTGELFF. The DNA for the CDR3 is TGCGCCAGCAGCCCTCAGACAGGAAGGAACACCGGGGAGCTGTTTTTT.